The 26 T cell receptor beta chains reported below all come from one sample, sequenced in a study of Ad26.COV2.S vaccination and SARS-CoV-2 variants. Treatment here: around 19 received Ad26.COV2.S at low or high dose, single or two shots; 5 received placebo; per-sample allocation not given. Vaccine and placebo recipients were sampled on day 63 after the first injection. Measured with immunoSEQ multiplex PCR; TCRdb has only the in-frame clones, and not every one. The data hold 300,000 to 500,000 clones, with 88% observed a single time. Sequencing used peripheral blood, obtained in a trial of Ad26.COV2.S vaccine versus placebo. These TCRs come from a person between 18 and 65 years old who received the Ad26.COV2.S COVID-19 vaccine or a placebo.

This clone showed up just a few times. The chain uses TRBV11-2 and TRBJ2-2; tentatively, D is TRBD1 (5 bases). V was trimmed by 6 bases and J by 0 bases, leaving 14 bases between them. This CDR3 comprises 16 residues. CDR1 and CDR2 (germline): SGHAT, FQNNGV. The CDR3 bases are TGTGCCAGCAGACGCCCTAAGACAGCGAACACCGGGGAGCTGTTTTTT. It yields the protein CASRRPKTANTGELFF.

To note about this clone: The identical CDR3 is also encoded by other nucleotide sequences in the sample. This chain joins TRBV27 and TRBJ1-2; D may be TRBD1 (6 bases). Germline assignment: CDR1 MNHEY and CDR2 SMNVEV (reference sequence). Trimming cost V 2 bases and J 2 bases, with 9 bases left between them. The CDR3 length is 14 residues. The CDR3 loop is CASSLRGPNYGYTF. CDR3 nucleotides: TGTGCCAGCAGTTTACGGGGGCCCAACTATGGCTACACCTTC.

This sequence joins TRBV1 and TRBJ2-7. TRBV1 is annotated as a pseudogene. The CDR3 spans 16 residues. The CDR3 coding sequence is TGCACCAGCAGCCAAGATTTAGTCCCAGAAACCTACGAGCAGTACTTC. This encodes CTSSQDLVPETYEQYF.

CDR3 in DNA: TGTGCCAGCAGCAGACAGGGGCAGAACACTGAAGCTTTCTTT. Translation: CASSRQGQNTEAFF. The J gene is TRBJ1-1, the V gene TRBV27, with 8 positions matching TRBD1. This CDR3 comprises 14 residues. Germline V gives CDR1 MNHEY, CDR2 SMNVEV (reference sequence). After removal of 6 bases from V and 1 base from J, the junction contained 4 bases not matched to a gene.

The chain is built from TRBV12-3 or TRBV12-4 and TRBJ2-1; maybe TRBD2 (5 bases). V was clipped by 5 bases and J by 8 bases, with 13 bases between them. The CDR3 is made up of 13 amino acids. CDR3 region: CASSPLRVDEQFF. In DNA form, the CDR3 reads TGTGCCAGCAGTCCCTTGAGGGTGGATGAGCAGTTCTTC.

The rearrangement links TRBV6-5 to TRBJ1-1, with D unclear. The CDR3 covers 15 residues. CDR1 is MNHEY and CDR2 is SVGAGI in the germline V gene. With 7 bases removed from V and 1 base from J, the gap between germline ends came to 16 bases. The CDR3 DNA sequence: TGTGCCAGCAATTATGACGAATTGGGGAACACTGAAGCTTTCTTT. Its translation: CASNYDELGNTEAFF.

The chain carries TRBV21-1 and TRBJ2-4; the table names TRBD2, a call not compared with the DNA. TRBV21-1 is noted as a pseudogene. The CDR3 spans 17 residues. In nucleotides, the CDR3 is TGTGCCAGCAGCAAAGCGCTAGCGGGGGGCTTCAAAAACATTCAGTACTTC. Protein sequence: CASSKALAGGFKNIQYF.

The chain uses TRBV4-1 and TRBJ1-6, with D hard to call. CDR3 size: 17 residues. Trimming removed 0 bases from V and 2 bases from J, with 11 bases in between. Germline CDR1 and CDR2: MGHRA and YSYEKL. CDR3 region: CASSQEVPITYNSPLHF. The CDR3 DNA reads as TGCGCCAGCAGCCAAGAAGTCCCGATCACCTATAATTCACCCCTCCACTTT.

The chain couples TRBV5-5 to TRBJ1-1, with D maybe TRBD1 (5 bases). CDR1 is SGHKS, CDR2 YYEKEE, per germline (reference sequence). The V end was cut by 3 bases, the J end by 4 bases, with 13 bases between. CDR3 length equals 14 residues. The CDR3 region has the DNA TGTGCCAGCAGCTGGTGGGGCTCTATCACTGAAGCTTTCTTT. Its translation: CASSWWGSITEAFF.

The gene calls are TRBV11-2 and TRBJ2-2; 15 bases fit TRBD2. The CDR3 spans 18 residues. The J segment lost 6 bases and the V segment lost 2 bases, leaving 7 bases of the junction unmatched. Germline V gene data show CDR1 as SGHAT and CDR2 as FQNNGV. The CDR3 protein is CASSLSLWTSGGAGELFF. In nucleotides, the CDR3 is TGTGCCAGCAGCTTATCTCTTTGGACTAGCGGGGGGGCCGGGGAGCTGTTTTTT. The variable domain in full, with the rest retrieved from reference TRBV11-2 and TRBJ2-2, is EAGVAQSPRYKIIEKRQSVAFWCNPISGHATLYWYQQILGQGPKLLIQFQNNGVVDDSQLPKDRFSAERLKGVDSTLKIQPAKLEDSAVYLCASSLSLWTSGGAGELFFGEGSRLTVL.

This clone turned up a few times. J is TRBJ1-2 and V is TRBV10-3; D is ambiguous. The V and J ends lost 6 bases and 4 bases respectively, with 9 bases between them. The CDR3 has 12 amino acids. From germline, CDR1 is ENHRY and CDR2 SYGVKD. The CDR3 DNA reads as TGTGCCATCAGCGCGGGCGCCTATGGCTACACCTTC. Its translation: CAISAGAYGYTF.

The chain uses TRBV4-1 and TRBJ2-2; TRBD1 aligns across 10 bases. The ends lost 3 bases at V and 5 bases at J; junction bases unmatched: 6. The CDR3 length is 16 residues. The germline V gene encodes CDR1 MGHRA and CDR2 YSYEKL. CDR3 region: CASSHEDRGYTGELFF. The CDR3 DNA sequence: TGCGCCAGCAGCCATGAGGACAGGGGGTATACCGGGGAGCTGTTTTTT.

This clone was detected once. The rearrangement joins TRBV29-1 to TRBJ2-1, with 7 bases fitting TRBD1. This CDR3 has 13 amino acids. Germline V gene data show CDR1 as SQVTM and CDR2 as ANQGSEA. Unmatched junction bases numbered 6, after V lost 2 bases and J lost 8 bases. The DNA of the CDR3 is TGCAGCGTTGAAACAGGGGCTTGGGATGAGCAGTTCTTC. Translated, it gives CSVETGAWDEQFF.

This clone was detected only a few times. The chain uses TRBV4-3 and TRBJ2-7, with 8 positions matching TRBD1. The V gene end was trimmed by 1 base and the J gene end by 4 bases; junction bases not matched to a gene: 12. This CDR3 has 17 amino acids. Germline lookup yields CDR1 LGHNA and CDR2 YSLEER. The CDR3: CASSQVKGQGARYEQYF. The CDR3, as DNA: TGCGCCAGCAGCCAAGTGAAGGGGCAGGGGGCTAGGTACGAGCAGTACTTC.

This chain joins TRBV5-5 and TRBJ2-7; 8 bases map to TRBD1. The CDR3 sequence is 14 residues long. The germline V gene has CDR1 SGHKS and CDR2 YYEKEE (reference sequence). Trimming cost V 4 bases and J 0 bases; bases outside gene matches: 3. The CDR3 spells CASSRGQVSYEQYF. In nucleotides, the CDR3 is TGTGCCAGCAGCCGGGGACAGGTCTCCTACGAGCAGTACTTC.

The chain links TRBV6-6 to TRBJ1-5; no clear D gene. This CDR3 comprises 13 residues. CDR1 is MNHNY, CDR2 SVGAGI, per germline (reference sequence). The V end lost 4 bases, the J end lost 9 bases, and 13 bases lay between the germline ends. Here the CDR3 reads CASSSSDGLPQHF. CDR3 nucleotides: TGTGCCAGCAGTTCCTCGGACGGATTGCCCCAGCATTTT.

CDR3 in DNA: TGCGCCAGCAGCCAAGGAATAGCGAACACTGAAGCTTTCTTT. Residues: CASSQGIANTEAFF. V gene TRBV4-3 combines with J gene TRBJ1-1; unclear D gene. V dropped 1 base and J dropped 1 base, with 7 bases sitting between them. The length of the CDR3 is 14 residues. Germline V gene sequence: CDR1 LGHNA, CDR2 YSLEER.

This rearrangement joins TRBV6-5 to TRBJ1-5; no definite D call. Germline CDR1 is MNHEY and CDR2 is SVGAGI. V lost 7 bases and J lost 1, with 8 bases in between. The CDR3 is 13 amino acids. The CDR3 region is CASIERSNQPQHF. The CDR3 DNA reads as TGTGCCAGCATCGAGCGCAGCAATCAGCCCCAGCATTTT.

V gene TRBV4-2 combines with J gene TRBJ1-1; a weak D match, TRBD1 (5 bases). Germline assignment: CDR1 LGHNA and CDR2 YNFKEQ. The CDR3 runs to 15 residues. Trimming shortened V by 4 bases and J by 4 bases, and 16 bases separated the two germline ends. As DNA, the CDR3 is TGTGCCAGCAGCCCGGGCAGGGTTTCGGGCACTGAAGCTTTCTTT. It encodes CASSPGRVSGTEAFF.

In this sample, this clone turned up a few times. This CDR3 reads CASSLAEGPSPYQPQHF. CDR3 nucleotide sequence: TGTGCCAGCAGCTTAGCGGAGGGGCCCTCTCCTTATCAGCCCCAGCATTTT. The chain recombines TRBV7-6 with TRBJ1-5, with a tentative D call TRBD1 (5 bases). The V end lost 0 bases, the J end lost 5 bases, and 17 bases lay between the germline ends. Germline loops: CDR1 SGHVS, CDR2 FNYEAQ. The CDR3 totals 17 residues.

This clone has a handful of counts. The rearrangement links TRBV4-2 to TRBJ2-3; 12 nucleotides match TRBD2. V was clipped by 7 bases and J by 2 bases; unmatched bases: 10. Germline CDR1 and CDR2: LGHNA and YNFKEQ. The CDR3 has 17 residues. The CDR3 loop is CASKTSGGVKFTDTQYF. The CDR3 region has the DNA TGTGCCAGCAAGACTAGCGGGGGAGTCAAGTTCACAGATACGCAGTATTTT.

This clone was seen just once. The CDR3: CASRPWGQGQETQYF. Written as DNA, the CDR3 is TGTGCCAGCAGGCCTTGGGGACAGGGGCAAGAGACCCAGTACTTC. V gene TRBV5-4 combines with J gene TRBJ2-5; 10 bases fit TRBD1. Germline V gene sequence: CDR1 SGHNT, CDR2 YYREEE (reference sequence). There are 15 residues in the CDR3. Trimming removed 5 bases from V and 2 bases from J; junction bases left unmatched: 6. Full variable domain (missing parts from reference TRBV5-4 and TRBJ2-5): ETGVTQSPTHLIKTRGQQVTLRCSSQSGHNTVSWYQQALGQGPQFIFQYYREEENGRGNFPPRFSGLQFPNYSSELNVNALELDDSALYLCASRPWGQGQETQYFGPGTRLLVL.

V is TRBV6-1 and J is TRBJ2-1; D may be TRBD2 (6 bases). The CDR3 sequence is 17 residues long. Germline-derived CDR1 and CDR2 are MNHNS and SASEGT. The V and J ends lost 2 bases and 8 bases respectively, with 22 bases between them. CDR3: CASSEQLTSQFPHEQFF. DNA for the CDR3: TGTGCCAGCAGTGAACAACTAACTAGCCAGTTCCCACATGAGCAGTTCTTC.

V usage is TRBV7-2 and J usage is TRBJ2-1, with 13 bases aligning to TRBD2. Per germline, CDR1 SGHTA and CDR2 FQGNSA. The CDR3 sequence is 15 residues long. Trimming took 5 bases from V and 4 from J; bases not matched to a gene: 2. CDR3 in amino acids: CASSRTSGGYNEQFF. CDR3 bases: TGTGCCAGCAGCCGGACTAGCGGGGGTTACAATGAGCAGTTCTTC. The variable domain in full, with the rest retrieved from reference TRBV7-2 and TRBJ2-1, is GAGVSQSPSNKVTEKGKDVELRCDPISGHTALYWYRQSLGQGLEFLIYFQGNSAPDKSGLPSDRFSAERTGGSVSTLTIQRTQQEDSAVYLCASSRTSGGYNEQFFGPGTRLTVL.

This chain links TRBV28 with TRBJ2-7; D may be TRBD2 (7 bases). From germline, CDR1 is MDHEN and CDR2 SYDVKM. The CDR3 spans 14 residues. Trimming took 8 bases from V and 3 from J, leaving 17 bases between them. CDR3 residues: CASRKGGEFYEQYF. For the CDR3, the DNA is TGTGCCAGCCGAAAAGGGGGGGAGTTCTACGAGCAGTACTTC.

On this clone: One junction end disagrees with the germline gene, perhaps due to a read error. The rearrangement links TRBV11-3 to TRBJ2-2; no reliable D call. The V gene's germline CDR1 is SGHNT and CDR2 YENEEA. This CDR3 spans 15 amino acids. The CDR3 sequence is CASSLSVLNAGELFF. The CDR3 region has the DNA TGTGCCAGCAGCCTTTCAGTTCTGAACGCCGGGGAGCTGTTTTTT.